This entry concerns a single TCR beta chain. The data stem from a study of T cell changes during pregnancy in multiple sclerosis. CDR1 and CDR2 from the germline V gene are SGHTA and FQGTGA. CDR3 length: 17 amino acids. The ends lost 5 bases at V and 3 bases at J; junction bases unmatched: 7. The protocol was immunoSEQ multiplex PCR, while the TCRdb copy is restricted to in-frame clones and leaves out a portion. The sample includes 88,000 or so clones, 92% seen only once; the top ten take around 1.4%. This clonotype originated in a female donor with multiple sclerosis, enrolled in a pregnancy study. The genes are TRBV7-3 and TRBJ2-6; 10 bases are a match to TRBD1. Sample: peripheral blood, taken before pregnancy. The CDR3 coding sequence is TGTGCCAGCAGCCCTGTGACAGGGGGCTTTGGGGCCAACGTCCTGACTTTC. Encoded protein: CASSPVTGGFGANVLTF.